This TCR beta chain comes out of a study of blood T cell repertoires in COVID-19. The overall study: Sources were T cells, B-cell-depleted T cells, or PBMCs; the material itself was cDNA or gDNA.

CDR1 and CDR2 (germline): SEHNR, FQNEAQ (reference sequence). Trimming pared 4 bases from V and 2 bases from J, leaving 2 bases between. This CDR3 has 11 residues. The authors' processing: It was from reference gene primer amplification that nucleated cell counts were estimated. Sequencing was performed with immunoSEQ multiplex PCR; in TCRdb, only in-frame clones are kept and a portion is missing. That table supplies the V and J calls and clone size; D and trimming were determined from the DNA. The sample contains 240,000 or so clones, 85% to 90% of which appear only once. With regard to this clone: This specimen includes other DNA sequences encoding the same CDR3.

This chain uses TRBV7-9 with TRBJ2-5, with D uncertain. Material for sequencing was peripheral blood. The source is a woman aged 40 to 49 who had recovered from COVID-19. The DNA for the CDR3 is TGTGCCAGCAGCTCTCAAGAGACCCAGTACTTC. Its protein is CASSSQETQYF.